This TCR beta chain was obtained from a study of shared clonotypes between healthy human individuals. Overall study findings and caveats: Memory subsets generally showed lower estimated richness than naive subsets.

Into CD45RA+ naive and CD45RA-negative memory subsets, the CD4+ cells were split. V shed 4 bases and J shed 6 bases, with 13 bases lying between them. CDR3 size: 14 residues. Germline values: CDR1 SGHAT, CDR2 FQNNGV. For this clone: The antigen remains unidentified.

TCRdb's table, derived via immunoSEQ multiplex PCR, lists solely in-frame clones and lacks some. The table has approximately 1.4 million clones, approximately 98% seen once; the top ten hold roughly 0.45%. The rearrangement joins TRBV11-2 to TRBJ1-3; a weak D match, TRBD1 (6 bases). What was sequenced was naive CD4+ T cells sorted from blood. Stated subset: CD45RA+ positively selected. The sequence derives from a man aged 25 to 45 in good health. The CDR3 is CASSSDSFANTIYF. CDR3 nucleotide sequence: TGTGCCAGCAGCTCGGACAGTTTCGCAAACACCATATATTTT.